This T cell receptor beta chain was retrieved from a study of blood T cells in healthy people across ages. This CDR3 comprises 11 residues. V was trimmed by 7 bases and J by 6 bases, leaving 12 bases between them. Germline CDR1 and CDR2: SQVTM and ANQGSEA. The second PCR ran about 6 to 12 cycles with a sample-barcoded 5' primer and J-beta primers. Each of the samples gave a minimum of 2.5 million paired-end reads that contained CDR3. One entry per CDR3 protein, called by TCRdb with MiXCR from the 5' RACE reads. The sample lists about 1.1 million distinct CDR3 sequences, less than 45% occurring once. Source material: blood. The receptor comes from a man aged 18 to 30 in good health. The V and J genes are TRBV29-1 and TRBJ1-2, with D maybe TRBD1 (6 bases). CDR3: CSEGQLDGYTF. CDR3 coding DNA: TGCAGCGAAGGACAGCTTGATGGCTACACCTTC.